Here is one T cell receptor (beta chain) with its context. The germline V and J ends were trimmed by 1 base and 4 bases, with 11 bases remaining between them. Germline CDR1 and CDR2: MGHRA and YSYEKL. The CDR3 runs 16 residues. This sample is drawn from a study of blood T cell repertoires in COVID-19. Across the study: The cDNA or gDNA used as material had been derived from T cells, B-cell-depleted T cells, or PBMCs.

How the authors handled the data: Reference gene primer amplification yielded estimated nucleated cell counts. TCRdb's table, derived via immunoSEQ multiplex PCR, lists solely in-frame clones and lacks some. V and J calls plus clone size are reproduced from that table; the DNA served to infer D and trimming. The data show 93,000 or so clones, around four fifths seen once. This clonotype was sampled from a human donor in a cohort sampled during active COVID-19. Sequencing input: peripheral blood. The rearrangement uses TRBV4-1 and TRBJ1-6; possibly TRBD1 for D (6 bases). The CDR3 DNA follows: TGCGCCAGCAGCCAAGCGACGGACAGATATAATTCACCCCTCCACTTT. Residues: CASSQATDRYNSPLHF.